The 5 T cell receptor beta chains in this list originate from one sample, sequenced in a study of identical twins. TCRdb passed the 5' RACE reads through MiXCR, listing each CDR3 protein once. The table records hundreds of thousands of distinct CDR3 sequences, around 6% of them present only once. The sequencing sample was made of naive T cells sorted from blood. The receptor set was obtained from a man aged 18 to 30 in good health.

This clonotype came up a few times. The rearrangement joins TRBV12-3 or TRBV12-4 to TRBJ2-3; D is perhaps TRBD2 (6 bases). The CDR3 is 16 amino acids. V was pared by 6 bases and J by 7 bases, with 23 bases between. This CDR3 reads CASSSQTSFLGNTQYF. The CDR3 nucleotides read TGTGCCAGCAGCTCCCAGACTAGTTTTTTGGGAAATACGCAGTATTTT.

This clonotype was observed at least ten times. The CDR3 region is CASRLTGNYGYTF. CDR3 DNA sequence: TGTGCCAGCAGACTGACAGGGAACTATGGCTACACCTTC. The chain links TRBV6-1 to TRBJ1-2, with 7 bases fitting TRBD1. Germline loops: CDR1 MNHNS, CDR2 SASEGT. The CDR3 has 13 amino acids. The junction had 3 bases not matched to a gene; V was cut back by 6 bases and J by 2 bases.

This sequence joins TRBV7-2 and TRBJ2-2, with D possibly being TRBD2 (5 bases). There are 16 residues in the CDR3. V lost 3 bases and J 1 base, leaving 12 bases between the germline ends. Germline V gives CDR1 SGHTA, CDR2 FQGNSA. The CDR3 spells CASSFGFAGNTGELFF. CDR3 DNA: TGTGCCAGCAGCTTTGGGTTTGCGGGGAACACCGGGGAGCTGTTTTTT.

The genes are TRBV9 and TRBJ1-5; no reliable D call. Germline lookup yields CDR1 SGDLS and CDR2 YYNGEE. This CDR3 spans 14 amino acids. V lost 2 bases and J 2 bases, leaving 8 bases between the germline ends. The CDR3 DNA reads as TGTGCCAGCAGCGTCACAAGCGGCAATCAGCCCCAGCATTTT. Translating it yields CASSVTSGNQPQHF.

This clonotype was observed at least ten times. The chain recombines TRBV5-1 with TRBJ2-7, with unresolved D. Germline V gene sequence: CDR1 SGHRS, CDR2 YFSETQ. CDR3 size: 16 residues. V lost 4 bases to trimming and J lost 2 bases, with 19 bases between them. CDR3 bases: TGCGCCAGCAGCCAAGGTGGCGTATACGGAACCTACGAGCAGTACTTC. Its translation: CASSQGGVYGTYEQYF. Looking up the rest from reference TRBV5-1 and TRBJ2-7 gives the full variable domain: KAGVTQTPRYLIKTRGQQVTLSCSPISGHRSVSWYQQTPGQGLQFLFEYFSETQRNKGNFPGRFSGRQFSNSRSEMNVSTLELGDSALYLCASSQGGVYGTYEQYFGPGTRLTVT.